Listed below are T cell receptor beta chains from one sample, sequenced in a study of CD4+ T cells in melanoma. Clones were sequenced by immunoSEQ multiplex PCR, and TCRdb holds only the in-frame ones, with some missing. Of about 22,000 clones in the sample, 82% were seen once. Sequenced input: cells from a culture (not recorded whether cultured in vitro). These receptors all come from a human donor with melanoma. Both conserved end residues are part of each CDR3. The order of the fields is clone size, J gene, V gene, D gene, CDR3 protein. A D gene is named only where the DNA matches it firmly. Size values are once, few and many counts, or a class for expanded clones, and some rows have none.

abundance: NA
j_gene: TRBJ1-6
v_gene: TRBV10-3
d_gene: TRBD1
CDR3aa: CAISGTGRDSPLHF

abundance: NA
j_gene: TRBJ1-5
v_gene: TRBV6-5
d_gene: NA
CDR3aa: CASSYSRDSNQPQHF

abundance: NA
j_gene: TRBJ2-7
v_gene: TRBV6-1
d_gene: NA
CDR3aa: CASRALTGISYEQYF

abundance: few
j_gene: TRBJ2-1
v_gene: TRBV7-3
d_gene: NA
CDR3aa: CASSFWSGHEQFF

abundance: NA
j_gene: TRBJ2-1
v_gene: TRBV30
d_gene: NA
CDR3aa: CAWVGEISYNEQFF

abundance: NA
j_gene: TRBJ2-3
v_gene: TRBV9
d_gene: NA
CDR3aa: CASSQGGATCTDTQYF

abundance: NA
j_gene: TRBJ2-7
v_gene: TRBV2
d_gene: TRBD1
CDR3aa: CASRVGTGAYEQYF

abundance: NA
j_gene: TRBJ1-2
v_gene: TRBV18
d_gene: NA
CDR3aa: CASSGRDGYGYTF

abundance: once
j_gene: TRBJ2-3
v_gene: TRBV5-4
d_gene: TRBD2
CDR3aa: CASPSGGRDTDTQYF

abundance: NA
j_gene: TRBJ1-5
v_gene: TRBV21-1
d_gene: NA
CDR3aa: CASSKRACNQPQHF

abundance: NA
j_gene: TRBJ2-7
v_gene: TRBV18
d_gene: NA
CDR3aa: CASSPSIRGGEQYF

abundance: NA
j_gene: TRBJ2-3
v_gene: TRBV11-2
d_gene: NA
CDR3aa: CASSPAADRTQYF

abundance: NA
j_gene: TRBJ1-4
v_gene: TRBV30
d_gene: NA
CDR3aa: CAWNQRATRGEKLFF

abundance: NA
j_gene: TRBJ1-2
v_gene: TRBV6-1
d_gene: TRBD1
CDR3aa: CASPGQSNYGYTF

abundance: NA
j_gene: TRBJ2-5
v_gene: TRBV14
d_gene: NA
CDR3aa: CASSLYPDSVETQYF

abundance: NA
j_gene: TRBJ2-2
v_gene: TRBV11-2
d_gene: TRBD2
CDR3aa: CASSGPGGAGELFF

abundance: few
j_gene: TRBJ1-1
v_gene: TRBV6-6
d_gene: TRBD1
CDR3aa: CASTRGTAEAFF

abundance: NA
j_gene: TRBJ2-7
v_gene: TRBV15
d_gene: TRBD1
CDR3aa: CATSRVGTGGYEQYF

abundance: NA
j_gene: TRBJ1-2
v_gene: TRBV4-1
d_gene: NA
CDR3aa: CASSADRTWRGYTF

abundance: NA
j_gene: TRBJ1-1
v_gene: TRBV10-2
d_gene: TRBD1
CDR3aa: CASSESRTGYRMNTEAFF

abundance: NA
j_gene: TRBJ2-1
v_gene: TRBV2
d_gene: TRBD2
CDR3aa: CASSVSLAGVGEQFF

abundance: NA
j_gene: TRBJ1-3
v_gene: TRBV9
d_gene: TRBD1
CDR3aa: CASSGQGHSGNTIYF

abundance: NA
j_gene: TRBJ2-2
v_gene: TRBV7-9
d_gene: NA
CDR3aa: CASSLQGTGELFF

abundance: NA
j_gene: TRBJ2-1
v_gene: TRBV7-3
d_gene: TRBD2
CDR3aa: CASSLTAGGYNEQFF

abundance: NA
j_gene: TRBJ2-3
v_gene: TRBV2
d_gene: TRBD2
CDR3aa: CASSGIAGNTDTQYF

abundance: NA
j_gene: TRBJ1-4
v_gene: TRBV11-2
d_gene: NA
CDR3aa: CASSPTLAGFEKLFF

abundance: NA
j_gene: TRBJ2-7
v_gene: TRBV5-1
d_gene: TRBD1
CDR3aa: CASSLRDRLDEQYF